The 15 T cell receptor beta chains listed next were all sequenced from one sample in a study of Graves' ophthalmopathy and Graves' hyperthyroidism. Amplified material comprised TCR beta CDR3 regions derived from RNA transcripts. A first-round RT-PCR used HTBI primers, followed by a second-round multiplex PCR. MiXCR, applied by TCRdb to the multiplex PCR reads, yields one record per CDR3 protein. The table records under 350,000 distinct CDR3 sequences, roughly a sixth of them present only once. The sequenced material came from peripheral blood. The receptor source for this set is an adult man with Graves' ophthalmopathy.

This chain uses TRBV12-3 or TRBV12-4 with TRBJ1-2; 7 bases line up with TRBD1. J gave up 5 bases and V 6 bases, and 12 bases lay outside the gene matches. The CDR3 extends over 15 amino acids. CDR3 sequence (DNA): TGTGCCAGCAGCCCCCCGGACAGGCTTGGGTATGGCTACACCTTC. This sequence encodes CASSPPDRLGYGYTF.

This clonotype was recorded many times. V and J are TRBV19 and TRBJ2-7; 10 nucleotides align to TRBD1. CDR3 length: 16 amino acids. Per germline, CDR1 LNHDA and CDR2 SQIVND (reference sequence). V shed 8 bases and J 9 bases; nucleotides not matched to a gene: 19. The CDR3 region is CASADPGQGLVSGQYF. The CDR3 DNA is TGTGCCAGTGCCGATCCGGGACAGGGGCTTGTTTCCGGGCAGTACTTC. Full variable domain (outside the CDR3, taken from reference TRBV19 and TRBJ2-7): DGGITQSPKYLFRKEGQNVTLSCEQNLNHDAMYWYRQDPGQGLRLIYYSQIVNDFQKGDIAEGYSVSREKKESFPLTVTSAQKNPTAFYLCASADPGQGLVSGQYFGPGTRLTVT.

This clonotype was picked up many times. V is TRBV5-1 and J is TRBJ2-2, with D possibly being TRBD1 (5 bases). V was clipped by 0 bases and J by 5 bases, with 8 bases between them. The germline gives CDR1 SGHRS, CDR2 YFSETQ. The CDR3 sequence is 14 residues long. The CDR3 is CASSLGTSTGELFF. CDR3 in DNA: TGCGCCAGCAGCTTGGGGACATCAACCGGGGAGCTGTTTTTT.

The chain couples TRBV12-3 or TRBV12-4 to TRBJ2-7, with D perhaps TRBD1 (6 bases). Trimming removed 3 bases at V and 6 bases at J, with 12 bases between. This CDR3 has 13 residues. The CDR3 sequence: CASSLTRQAEQYF. CDR3 sequence (DNA): TGTGCCAGCAGTTTGACCCGACAGGCCGAGCAGTACTTC.

This rearrangement joins TRBV2 to TRBJ2-5; a possible D gene is TRBD2 (5 bases). This CDR3 is 12 amino acids long. Germline V CDR1 and CDR2: SNHLY, FYNNEI. Trimming removed 6 bases from V and 4 bases from J, with 9 bases in between. CDR3: CASSGLAETQYF. The DNA for the CDR3 is TGTGCCAGCAGCGGACTGGCAGAGACCCAGTACTTC.

This clonotype has at least ten counts. The V and J genes are TRBV29-1 and TRBJ1-2; D might be TRBD1 (5 bases). This CDR3 has 13 amino acids. In germline, CDR1 is SQVTM, CDR2 ANQGSEA. V dropped 6 bases and J dropped 4 bases, with 15 bases sitting between them. The CDR3 protein is CSVPQWRGYGYTF. The CDR3 DNA is TGCAGCGTGCCCCAGTGGAGGGGCTATGGCTACACCTTC.

In regard to this clonotype: No conserved phenylalanine or tryptophan is present at the end of the CDR3, so a read error is the likely explanation. The CDR3 coding sequence is TGCGCCAGCAGCTTGGCTGCTCGGCAAGAGACCCAGTACCTC. Translated, it gives CASSLAARQETQYL. V usage is TRBV5-1 and J usage is TRBJ2-5; D unclear. The germline V and J ends were trimmed by 0 bases and 2 bases, with 8 bases remaining between them. This CDR3 region has 14 residues. In germline, CDR1 is SGHRS, CDR2 YFSETQ.

This clonotype was seen ten or more times. CDR3 coding DNA: TGTGCCAGCAGTGCTTCGTCGGCCACTGAAGCTTTCTTT. It is translated as CASSASSATEAFF. The gene calls are TRBV12-3 or TRBV12-4 and TRBJ1-1; D remains ambiguous. V lost 5 bases and J lost 4, with 11 bases in between. CDR3 size: 13 residues.

The sample holds many counts of this clonotype. The chain combines TRBV28 with TRBJ1-6, with D unclear. Germline V gives CDR1 MDHEN, CDR2 SYDVKM. This CDR3 has 16 amino acids. Trimming cost V 3 bases and J 3 bases, with 12 bases left between them. CDR3 residues: CASSFRSDGYNSPLHF. As DNA, the CDR3 is TGTGCCAGCAGTTTCCGATCGGACGGCTATAATTCACCCCTCCACTTT.

This clonotype has a count of ten or more. The chain combines TRBV27 with TRBJ2-7; 10 bases are shared with TRBD1. V lost 4 bases and J lost 3; bases outside the gene matches: 6. The germline V gene has CDR1 MNHEY and CDR2 SMNVEV (reference sequence). The CDR3 contains 15 residues. In DNA form, the CDR3 reads TGTGCCAGCAGTTCTAGGGGACAGGGGCTCTACGAGCAGTACTTC. Encoded protein: CASSSRGQGLYEQYF.

This clonotype has ten or more counts. The chain combines TRBV6-1 with TRBJ2-7; D uncertain. The germline CDR1 and CDR2 sequences are MNHNS and SASEGT. CDR3 size: 14 residues. V dropped 1 base and J dropped 3 bases, with 10 bases sitting between them. The CDR3 here is CASSEDGRRYEQYF. CDR3 DNA sequence: TGTGCCAGCAGTGAAGATGGCAGACGCTACGAGCAGTACTTC.

This clonotype was counted many times. This chain links TRBV6-1 with TRBJ2-7, with D tentatively TRBD1 (5 bases). Looked up from germline, CDR1 is MNHNS and CDR2 is SASEGT. V lost 3 bases and J lost 3, with 12 bases in between. The CDR3 sequence is 14 residues long. The CDR3 DNA reads TGTGCCAGCAGTGATAGGGGTCCGGGCTACGAGCAGTACTTC. Protein: CASSDRGPGYEQYF.

This clonotype was counted at least ten times. This chain joins TRBV11-2 and TRBJ2-7; maybe TRBD1 (6 bases). The V and J ends lost 5 bases and 0 bases respectively, with 14 bases between them. Germline V gene data show CDR1 as SGHAT and CDR2 as FQNNGV. The CDR3 consists of 15 residues. The chain's CDR3 is CASSPGTRASYEQYF. DNA for the CDR3: TGTGCCAGCAGCCCCGGGACAAGGGCCTCCTACGAGCAGTACTTC. The full variable domain, rest sourced from reference TRBV11-2 and TRBJ2-7, is EAGVAQSPRYKIIEKRQSVAFWCNPISGHATLYWYQQILGQGPKLLIQFQNNGVVDDSQLPKDRFSAERLKGVDSTLKIQPAKLEDSAVYLCASSPGTRASYEQYFGPGTRLTVT.

Note on this clonotype: A read error may explain this, as a much larger clone is one base away. The chain links TRBV15 to TRBJ1-2; a weak D match, TRBD1 (5 bases). Germline CDR1 is LNHNV and CDR2 is YYDKDF (reference sequence). This CDR3 contains 15 residues. The CDR3 nucleotides read TGTGCCACCACCAGAGGCGTCCAGGGATTGAGGGGCTACACCTTC. The encoded protein is CATTRGVQGLRGYTF.

This clonotype showed up just a few times. The chain couples TRBV4-1 to TRBJ2-4; D unresolved. Germline lookup yields CDR1 MGHRA and CDR2 YSYEKL. The CDR3 runs 14 residues. V gave up 1 base and J gave up 4 bases, with 8 bases separating them. The CDR3 is CASSQASRKNIQYF. The CDR3 DNA sequence: TGCGCCAGCAGCCAAGCGAGCAGGAAAAACATTCAGTACTTC.